The 4 T cell receptor beta chains presented below share a single source sample, sequenced in a study of cytomegalovirus exposure and HLA in healthy donors. Profiling relied on immunoSEQ multiplex PCR, and the TCRdb table lists in-frame clones only, not all of them. The sample lists about 240,000 clones; around 88% were seen once. Sequencing input: PBMCs. The receptors shown here come from a woman aged 25 to 39 in good health and CMV-seropositive.

The V call is TRBV27, the J call TRBJ2-2; weak D call: TRBD2 (5 bases). The germline gives CDR1 MNHEY, CDR2 SMNVEV (reference sequence). V lost 3 bases, J lost 0 bases, and 14 bases lay in between. This CDR3 has 17 residues. CDR3 sequence reads: CASSFDSVYPNTGELFF. The CDR3 bases are TGTGCCAGCAGTTTCGATAGCGTCTACCCGAACACCGGGGAGCTGTTTTTT.

V usage is TRBV30 and J usage is TRBJ1-4, with 7 bases identical to TRBD1. There are 16 residues in the CDR3. Germline V gene sequence: CDR1 GTSNPN, CDR2 SVGIG (reference sequence). V was clipped by 6 bases and J by 8 bases; unmatched bases: 18. This CDR3 reads CACDDRVGQLKEKLFF. As DNA, the CDR3 is TGTGCCTGTGACGACAGGGTGGGTCAGTTAAAGGAAAAACTGTTTTTT.

This rearrangement joins TRBV4-1 to TRBJ2-7; TRBD2 matches 12 bases. Germline CDR1 reads MGHRA; CDR2 reads YSYEKL. Unmatched junction bases numbered 5, after V lost 5 bases and J lost 3 bases. The CDR3 is 15 amino acids. The CDR3 loop is CASSTTSGGFYEQYF. The CDR3 DNA follows: TGCGCCAGCAGCACGACTAGCGGGGGTTTCTACGAGCAGTACTTC.

The chain has TRBV5-6 and TRBJ2-1; D gene ambiguous. The CDR3 loop spans 13 amino acids. CDR1 is SGHDT and CDR2 is YYEEEE in the germline V gene. Trimming pared 5 bases from V and 0 bases from J, leaving 6 bases between. The CDR3 bases are TGTGCCAGCAGTCGCGGCTCCTACAATGAGCAGTTCTTC. It encodes CASSRGSYNEQFF.